This TCR beta chain was observed in a study of T cell responses to AZD1222 COVID-19 vaccine. The sample holds one count of this clone. Its antigen is unknown. The protocol was immunoSEQ multiplex PCR, while the TCRdb copy is restricted to in-frame clones and leaves out a portion. The repertoire holds 86,000 or so clones, with 90% as singletons. V lost 2 bases and J lost 7, with 11 bases in between. The germline gives CDR1 LNHDA, CDR2 SQIVND (reference sequence). This CDR3 is 13 amino acids long. Study results and caveats: Donors were largely white British and mainly female; clonal diversity was possibly underestimated.

Source: peripheral blood, taken on day 0 of AZD1222 vaccination. The clonotype comes from an adult in good health. The rearrangement joins TRBV19 to TRBJ1-1; D remains unclear. The CDR3 here is CASSISGANEAFF. CDR3 sequence (DNA): TGTGCCAGTAGTATAAGTGGAGCGAATGAAGCTTTCTTT.